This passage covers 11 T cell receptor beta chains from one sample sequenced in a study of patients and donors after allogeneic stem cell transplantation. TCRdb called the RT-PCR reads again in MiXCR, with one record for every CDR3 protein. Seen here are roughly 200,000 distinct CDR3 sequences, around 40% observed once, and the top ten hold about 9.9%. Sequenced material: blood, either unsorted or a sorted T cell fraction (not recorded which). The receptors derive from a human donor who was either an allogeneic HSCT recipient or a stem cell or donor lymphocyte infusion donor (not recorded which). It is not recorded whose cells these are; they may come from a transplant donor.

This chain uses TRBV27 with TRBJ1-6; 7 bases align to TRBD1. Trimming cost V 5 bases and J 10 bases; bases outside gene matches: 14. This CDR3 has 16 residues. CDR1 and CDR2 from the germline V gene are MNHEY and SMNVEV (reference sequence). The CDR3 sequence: CASSRQGVSNLSPLHF. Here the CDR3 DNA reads TGTGCCAGCAGTCGACAGGGCGTTTCAAATTTATCACCCCTCCACTTT.

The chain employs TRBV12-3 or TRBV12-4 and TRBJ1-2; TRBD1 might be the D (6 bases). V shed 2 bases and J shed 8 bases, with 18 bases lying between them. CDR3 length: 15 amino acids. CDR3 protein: CASSLNRVLRQGYTF. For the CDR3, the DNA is TGTGCCAGCAGTTTAAACAGGGTGTTAAGGCAGGGCTACACCTTC.

This CDR3 is CATSDLERTSGGQETQYF. CDR3 in DNA: TGTGCCACCAGTGATTTAGAGCGGACTAGCGGGGGCCAAGAGACCCAGTACTTC. The genes are TRBV24-1 and TRBJ2-5; TRBD2 matches at 13 bases. This CDR3 has 18 amino acids. J was trimmed by 1 base and V by 1 base; bases with no gene match: 5. The V gene's germline CDR1 is KGHDR and CDR2 SFDVKD.

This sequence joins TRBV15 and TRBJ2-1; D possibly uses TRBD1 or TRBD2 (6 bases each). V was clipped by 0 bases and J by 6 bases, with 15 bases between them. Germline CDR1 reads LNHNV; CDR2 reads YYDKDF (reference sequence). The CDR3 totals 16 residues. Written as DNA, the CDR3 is TGTGCCACCAGCAGAGATATAGGGGGGCCGGGCAATGAGCAGTTCTTC. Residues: CATSRDIGGPGNEQFF.

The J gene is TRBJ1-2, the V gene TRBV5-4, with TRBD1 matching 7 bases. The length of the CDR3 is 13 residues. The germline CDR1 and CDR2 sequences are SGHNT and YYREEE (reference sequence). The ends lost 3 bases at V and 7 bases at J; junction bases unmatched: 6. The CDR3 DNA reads TGTGCCAGCAGCTACGACAGGGACGCTGGCTACACCTTC. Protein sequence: CASSYDRDAGYTF.

The CDR3, as DNA: TGTGCCATCGGACAGACCAATCAGCCCCAGCATTTT. Protein sequence: CAIGQTNQPQHF. This chain links TRBV10-3 with TRBJ1-5; TRBD1 is a possible D gene (6 bases). Per germline, CDR1 ENHRY and CDR2 SYGVKD. Trimming removed 8 bases from V and 3 bases from J, with 8 bases in between. The CDR3 totals 12 residues.

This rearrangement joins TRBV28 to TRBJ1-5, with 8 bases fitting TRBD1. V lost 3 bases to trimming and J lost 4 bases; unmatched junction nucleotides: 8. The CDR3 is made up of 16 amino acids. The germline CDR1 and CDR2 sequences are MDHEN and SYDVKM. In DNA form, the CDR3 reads TGTGCCAGCAGTTTGGACCAGGGGGCGAGGAATCAGCCCCAGCATTTT. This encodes CASSLDQGARNQPQHF.

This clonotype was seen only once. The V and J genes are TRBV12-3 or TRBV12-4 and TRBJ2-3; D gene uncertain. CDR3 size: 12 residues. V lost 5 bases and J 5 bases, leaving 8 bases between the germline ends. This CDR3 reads CASSRKGDTQYF. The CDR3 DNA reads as TGTGCCAGCAGTCGTAAGGGAGATACGCAGTATTTT.

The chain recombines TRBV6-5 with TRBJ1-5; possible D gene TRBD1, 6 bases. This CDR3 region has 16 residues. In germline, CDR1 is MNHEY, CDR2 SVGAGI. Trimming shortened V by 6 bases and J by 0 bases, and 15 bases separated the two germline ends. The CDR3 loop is CASSLKGGHSNQPQHF. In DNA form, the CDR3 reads TGTGCCAGCAGCCTTAAGGGGGGCCATAGCAATCAGCCCCAGCATTTT.

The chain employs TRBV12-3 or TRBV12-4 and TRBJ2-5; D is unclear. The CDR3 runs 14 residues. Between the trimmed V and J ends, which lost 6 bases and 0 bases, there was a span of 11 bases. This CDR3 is CASRPNLYQETQYF. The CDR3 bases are TGTGCCAGCAGGCCAAATTTGTACCAAGAGACCCAGTACTTC.

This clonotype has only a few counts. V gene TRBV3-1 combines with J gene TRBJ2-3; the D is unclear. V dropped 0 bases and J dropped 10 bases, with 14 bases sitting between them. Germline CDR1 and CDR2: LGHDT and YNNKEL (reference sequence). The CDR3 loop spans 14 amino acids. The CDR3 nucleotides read TGTGCCAGCAGCCAAGAACCTTTAGGGCGTGCGCAGTATTTT. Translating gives CASSQEPLGRAQYF.